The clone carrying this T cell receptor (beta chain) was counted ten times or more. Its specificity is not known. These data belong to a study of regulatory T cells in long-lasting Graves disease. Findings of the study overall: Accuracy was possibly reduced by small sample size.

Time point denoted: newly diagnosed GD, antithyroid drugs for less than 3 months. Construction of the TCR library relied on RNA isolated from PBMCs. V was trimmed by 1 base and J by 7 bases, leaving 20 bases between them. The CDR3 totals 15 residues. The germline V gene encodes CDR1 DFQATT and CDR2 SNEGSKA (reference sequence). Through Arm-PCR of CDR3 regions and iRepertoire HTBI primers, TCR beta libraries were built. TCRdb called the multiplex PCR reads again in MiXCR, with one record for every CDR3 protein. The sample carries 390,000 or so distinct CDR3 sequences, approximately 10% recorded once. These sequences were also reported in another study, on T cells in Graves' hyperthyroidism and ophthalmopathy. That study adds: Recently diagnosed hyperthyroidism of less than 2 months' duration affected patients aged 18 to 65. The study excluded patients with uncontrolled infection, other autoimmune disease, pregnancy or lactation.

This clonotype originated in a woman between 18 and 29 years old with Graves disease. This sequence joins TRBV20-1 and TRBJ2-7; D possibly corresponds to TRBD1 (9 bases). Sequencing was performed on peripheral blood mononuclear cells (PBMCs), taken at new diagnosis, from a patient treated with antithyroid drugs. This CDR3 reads CSARAGLADRGEQYF. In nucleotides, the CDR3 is TGCAGTGCTAGAGCCGGACTAGCAGACAGGGGGGAGCAGTACTTC.